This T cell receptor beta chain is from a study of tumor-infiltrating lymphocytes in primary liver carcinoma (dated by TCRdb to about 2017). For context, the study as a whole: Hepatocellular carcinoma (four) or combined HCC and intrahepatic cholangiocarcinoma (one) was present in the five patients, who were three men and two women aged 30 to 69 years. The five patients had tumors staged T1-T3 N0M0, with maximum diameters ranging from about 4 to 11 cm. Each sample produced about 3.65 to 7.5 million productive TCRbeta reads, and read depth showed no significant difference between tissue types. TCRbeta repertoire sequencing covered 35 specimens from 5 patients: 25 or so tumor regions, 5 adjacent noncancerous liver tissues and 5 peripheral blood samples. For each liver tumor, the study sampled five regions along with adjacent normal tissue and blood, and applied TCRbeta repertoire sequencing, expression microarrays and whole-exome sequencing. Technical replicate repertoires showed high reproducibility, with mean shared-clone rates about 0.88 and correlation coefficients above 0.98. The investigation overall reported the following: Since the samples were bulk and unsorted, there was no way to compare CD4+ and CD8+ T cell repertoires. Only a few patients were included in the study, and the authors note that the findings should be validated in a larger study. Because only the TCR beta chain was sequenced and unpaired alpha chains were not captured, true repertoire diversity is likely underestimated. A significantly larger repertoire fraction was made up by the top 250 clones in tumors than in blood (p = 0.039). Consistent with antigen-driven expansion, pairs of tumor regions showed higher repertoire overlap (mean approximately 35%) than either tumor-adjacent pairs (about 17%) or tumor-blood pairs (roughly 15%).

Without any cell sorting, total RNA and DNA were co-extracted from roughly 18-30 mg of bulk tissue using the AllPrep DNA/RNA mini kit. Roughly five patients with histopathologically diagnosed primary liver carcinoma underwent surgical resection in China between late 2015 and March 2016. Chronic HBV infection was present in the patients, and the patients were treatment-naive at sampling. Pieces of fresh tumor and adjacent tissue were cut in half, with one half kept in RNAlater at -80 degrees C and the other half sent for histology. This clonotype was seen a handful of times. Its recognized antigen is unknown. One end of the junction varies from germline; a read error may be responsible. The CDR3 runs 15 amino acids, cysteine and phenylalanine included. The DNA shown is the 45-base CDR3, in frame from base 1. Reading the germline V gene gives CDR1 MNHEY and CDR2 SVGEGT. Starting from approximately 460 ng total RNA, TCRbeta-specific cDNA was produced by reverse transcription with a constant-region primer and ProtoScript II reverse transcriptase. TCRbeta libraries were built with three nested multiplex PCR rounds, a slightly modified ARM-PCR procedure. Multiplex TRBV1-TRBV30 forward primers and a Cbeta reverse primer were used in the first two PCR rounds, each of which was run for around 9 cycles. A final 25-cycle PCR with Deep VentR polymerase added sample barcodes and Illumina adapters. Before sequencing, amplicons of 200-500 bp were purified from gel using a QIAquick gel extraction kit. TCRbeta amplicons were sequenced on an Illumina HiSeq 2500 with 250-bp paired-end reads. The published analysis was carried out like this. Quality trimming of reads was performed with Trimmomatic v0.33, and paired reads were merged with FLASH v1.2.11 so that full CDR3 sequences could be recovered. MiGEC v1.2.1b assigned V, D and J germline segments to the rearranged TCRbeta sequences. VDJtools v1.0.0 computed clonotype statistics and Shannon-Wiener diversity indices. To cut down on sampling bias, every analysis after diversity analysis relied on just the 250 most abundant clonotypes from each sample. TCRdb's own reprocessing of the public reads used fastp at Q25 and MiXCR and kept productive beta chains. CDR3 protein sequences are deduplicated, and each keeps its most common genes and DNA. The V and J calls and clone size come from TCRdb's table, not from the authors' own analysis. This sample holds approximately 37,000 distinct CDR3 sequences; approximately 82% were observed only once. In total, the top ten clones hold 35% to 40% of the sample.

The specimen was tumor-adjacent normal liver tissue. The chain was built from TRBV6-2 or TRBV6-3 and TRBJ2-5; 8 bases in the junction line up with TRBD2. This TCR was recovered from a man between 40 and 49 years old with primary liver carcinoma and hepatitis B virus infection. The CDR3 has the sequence CDNSPLLAGGETQHF. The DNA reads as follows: TGTGACAACAGCCCCCTGCTAGCGGGCGGAGAGACCCAGCACTTC.